A selection of T cell receptor beta chains follows, all from one sample in a study of molecular identifiers for immune sequencing clone quantification. From the PCR reads, TCRdb called clonotypes with MiXCR, one entry per CDR3 protein. This table holds about 510,000 distinct CDR3 sequences, 20% to 25% found once. The sequencing input was naive CD8+ T cells from blood, with Jurkat cell RNA spiked in. Receptor source: a human donor in good health. Some libraries in this study had Jurkat cell RNA spiked in. The CDR3 runs from the conserved cysteine through the conserved F or W. D genes are given only for firm matches. For some rows the clone size is stated as once, few or many, or as a class when expanded; others skip it.

j_gene: TRBJ1-6
v_gene: TRBV13
d_gene: NA
abundance: few
CDR3aa: CASSLEGNNRVSPLHF
CDR3nt: TGTGCCAGCAGCTTAGAGGGGAACAACAGGGTTTCACCCCTCCACTTT

j_gene: TRBJ2-7
v_gene: TRBV5-3
d_gene: NA
abundance: NA
CDR3aa: CASSFIGANYEQYF
CDR3nt: TGTGCCAGCAGCTTCATCGGAGCAAACTACGAGCAGTACTTC

j_gene: TRBJ1-3
v_gene: TRBV9
d_gene: NA
abundance: many
CDR3aa: CASSAGTGRSGNTIYF
CDR3nt: TGTGCCAGCAGCGCGGGGACCGGACGCTCTGGAAACACCATATATTTT

j_gene: TRBJ1-5
v_gene: TRBV29-1
d_gene: NA
abundance: many
CDR3aa: CSVCHQQHF
CDR3nt: TGCAGCGTTTGTCATCAACAGCATTTT

j_gene: TRBJ2-5
v_gene: TRBV6-5
d_gene: NA
abundance: many
CDR3aa: CASSYSIGQQETQYF
CDR3nt: TGTGCCAGCAGTTACTCCATAGGACAGCAAGAGACCCAGTACTTC

j_gene: TRBJ2-2
v_gene: TRBV11-2
d_gene: NA
abundance: many
CDR3aa: CASSLWGYPSTGELFF
CDR3nt: TGTGCCAGCAGCTTATGGGGCTACCCCAGCACCGGGGAGCTGTTTTTT

j_gene: TRBJ2-4
v_gene: TRBV5-6
d_gene: NA
abundance: many
CDR3aa: CASSSRQESKNIQYF
CDR3nt: TGTGCCAGCAGCTCTCGACAGGAGAGCAAAAACATTCAGTACTTC

j_gene: TRBJ2-7
v_gene: TRBV25-1
d_gene: TRBD1
abundance: NA
CDR3aa: CASSGWTGIGERYF
CDR3nt: TGTGCCAGCAGTGGGTGGACAGGAATAGGGGAGCGGTACTTC

j_gene: TRBJ1-2
v_gene: TRBV20-1
d_gene: NA
abundance: many
CDR3aa: CSAGGGYGYTF
CDR3nt: TGCAGTGCTGGAGGGGGCTATGGCTACACCTTC

j_gene: TRBJ2-7
v_gene: TRBV4-3
d_gene: NA
abundance: NA
CDR3aa: CASSLTRDRAYEQYF
CDR3nt: TGCGCCAGCAGCCTGACGAGGGACCGGGCCTACGAGCAGTACTTC

j_gene: TRBJ2-5
v_gene: TRBV5-4
d_gene: NA
abundance: many
CDR3aa: CASSRVTASQETQYF
CDR3nt: TGTGCCAGCAGCCGGGTCACGGCGAGCCAAGAGACCCAGTACTTC

j_gene: TRBJ2-7
v_gene: TRBV27
d_gene: NA
abundance: few
CDR3aa: CASSWVKGATYEQYF
CDR3nt: TGTGCCAGCAGTTGGGTCAAGGGTGCTACCTACGAGCAGTACTTC

j_gene: TRBJ2-7
v_gene: TRBV27
d_gene: TRBD1
abundance: few
CDR3aa: CASSWGQGVHEQYF
CDR3nt: TGTGCCAGCAGTTGGGGGCAGGGGGTCCACGAGCAGTACTTC

j_gene: TRBJ2-6
v_gene: TRBV29-1
d_gene: NA
abundance: few
CDR3aa: CSVEGDSGANVLTF
CDR3nt: TGCAGCGTTGAGGGCGACTCTGGGGCCAACGTCCTGACTTTC

j_gene: TRBJ2-3
v_gene: TRBV4-2
d_gene: TRBD2
abundance: NA
CDR3aa: CASSQEEGGPDTQYF
CDR3nt: TGTGCCAGCAGCCAAGAGGAGGGAGGGCCAGATACGCAGTATTTT

j_gene: TRBJ2-2
v_gene: TRBV6-4
d_gene: TRBD1
abundance: many
CDR3aa: CASSATTGSQVTGELFF
CDR3nt: TGTGCCAGCAGTGCCACGACAGGGAGTCAGGTCACCGGGGAGCTGTTTTTT

j_gene: TRBJ2-6
v_gene: TRBV9
d_gene: TRBD1
abundance: many
CDR3aa: CASSRNPGQATSGANVLTF
CDR3nt: TGTGCCAGCAGCCGTAATCCGGGACAGGCAACCTCTGGGGCCAACGTCCTGACTTTC

j_gene: TRBJ2-2
v_gene: TRBV30
d_gene: NA
abundance: NA
CDR3aa: CAWVGGPNTGELFF
CDR3nt: TGTGCCTGGGTAGGGGGGCCAAACACCGGGGAGCTGTTTTTT

j_gene: TRBJ2-2
v_gene: TRBV20-1
d_gene: NA
abundance: few
CDR3aa: CSARDPQGGTNTGELFF
CDR3nt: TGCAGTGCTAGAGATCCCCAGGGCGGGACCAACACCGGGGAGCTGTTTTTT

j_gene: TRBJ2-3
v_gene: TRBV12-3/TRBV12-4
d_gene: NA
abundance: many
CDR3aa: CASTLTDTQYF
CDR3nt: TGTGCCAGCACCCTCACAGATACGCAGTATTTT

j_gene: TRBJ2-3
v_gene: TRBV24-1
d_gene: TRBD2
abundance: many
CDR3aa: CATSDSGLAGEGGTDTQYF
CDR3nt: TGTGCCACCAGTGATTCGGGACTAGCGGGAGAGGGTGGCACAGATACGCAGTATTTT

j_gene: TRBJ2-2
v_gene: TRBV27
d_gene: NA
abundance: many
CDR3aa: CASSLLGGPGELFF
CDR3nt: TGTGCCAGCAGTTTACTGGGGGGCCCCGGGGAGCTGTTTTTT

j_gene: TRBJ1-3
v_gene: TRBV20-1
d_gene: NA
abundance: NA
CDR3aa: CSATGVGNTIYF
CDR3nt: TGCAGTGCTACAGGGGTCGGAAACACCATATATTTT

j_gene: TRBJ2-1
v_gene: TRBV11-2
d_gene: NA
abundance: many
CDR3aa: CASSFGGPNEQFF
CDR3nt: TGTGCCAGCAGCTTCGGGGGACCGAATGAGCAGTTCTTC

j_gene: TRBJ1-1
v_gene: TRBV20-1
d_gene: TRBD1
abundance: NA
CDR3aa: CSASGQGAFYTEAFF
CDR3nt: TGCAGTGCTAGTGGGCAGGGGGCGTTTTACACTGAAGCTTTCTTT

j_gene: TRBJ1-2
v_gene: TRBV29-1
d_gene: TRBD1
abundance: many
CDR3aa: CSVEVSLVGQGNYGYTF
CDR3nt: TGCAGCGTTGAGGTCAGTCTTGTCGGACAGGGCAACTATGGCTACACCTTC

j_gene: TRBJ2-3
v_gene: TRBV7-2
d_gene: NA
abundance: many
CDR3aa: CASSLRGGTDTQYF
CDR3nt: TGTGCCAGCAGCTTAAGGGGGGGCACAGATACGCAGTATTTT

j_gene: TRBJ2-3
v_gene: TRBV29-1
d_gene: NA
abundance: many
CDR3aa: CSVESPAGDTQYF
CDR3nt: TGCAGCGTTGAAAGCCCGGCGGGAGATACGCAGTATTTT

j_gene: TRBJ2-1
v_gene: TRBV4-3
d_gene: NA
abundance: few
CDR3aa: CASSPTQGDEQFF
CDR3nt: TGCGCCAGCAGCCCGACACAAGGGGACGAGCAGTTCTTC

j_gene: TRBJ2-2
v_gene: TRBV12-3/TRBV12-4
d_gene: TRBD1
abundance: many
CDR3aa: CASSLGTANTGELFF
CDR3nt: TGTGCCAGCAGTTTGGGGACAGCGAACACCGGGGAGCTGTTTTTT

j_gene: TRBJ2-1
v_gene: TRBV5-1
d_gene: NA
abundance: NA
CDR3aa: CASSHPTGSFDEQFF
CDR3nt: TGCGCCAGCAGCCACCCGACAGGTTCGTTCGATGAGCAGTTCTTC

j_gene: TRBJ1-3
v_gene: TRBV7-9
d_gene: NA
abundance: few
CDR3aa: CASSPWAGPGNTIYF
CDR3nt: TGTGCCAGCAGCCCATGGGCAGGGCCTGGAAACACCATATATTTT

j_gene: TRBJ1-5
v_gene: TRBV4-1
d_gene: NA
abundance: many
CDR3aa: CASSQDTGTGNQPQHF
CDR3nt: TGCGCCAGCAGCCAAGATACGGGAACAGGGAATCAGCCCCAGCATTTT

j_gene: TRBJ1-1
v_gene: TRBV13
d_gene: NA
abundance: NA
CDR3aa: CASKNTNLNTEAFF
CDR3nt: TGTGCCAGCAAAAACACGAACTTGAACACTGAAGCTTTCTTT

j_gene: TRBJ2-1
v_gene: TRBV6-2/TRBV6-3
d_gene: NA
abundance: few
CDR3aa: CASSPFSPRYYNEQFF
CDR3nt: TGTGCCAGCAGTCCCTTTAGCCCTCGTTACTACAATGAGCAGTTCTTC

j_gene: TRBJ2-7
v_gene: TRBV30
d_gene: NA
abundance: few
CDR3aa: CAWREVTASSYEQYF
CDR3nt: TGTGCCTGGAGGGAGGTTACAGCCTCATCCTACGAGCAGTACTTC

j_gene: TRBJ2-1
v_gene: TRBV7-2
d_gene: NA
abundance: few
CDR3aa: CASSQVTYNEQFF
CDR3nt: TGTGCCAGCAGCCAGGTTACCTACAATGAGCAGTTCTTC

j_gene: TRBJ2-6
v_gene: TRBV2
d_gene: TRBD1
abundance: many
CDR3aa: CASILRDRERAGANVLTF
CDR3nt: TGTGCCAGCATTCTCCGGGACAGGGAAAGGGCTGGGGCCAACGTCCTGACTTTC

j_gene: TRBJ2-7
v_gene: TRBV14
d_gene: TRBD2
abundance: NA
CDR3aa: CASQASGNSYEQYF
CDR3nt: TGTGCCAGCCAGGCCAGCGGGAACTCCTACGAGCAGTACTTC

j_gene: TRBJ2-7
v_gene: TRBV19
d_gene: TRBD2
abundance: many
CDR3aa: CASSTGAGTSYEQYF
CDR3nt: TGTGCCAGTAGCACCGGAGCGGGGACCTCCTACGAGCAGTACTTC

j_gene: TRBJ2-3
v_gene: TRBV29-1
d_gene: NA
abundance: NA
CDR3aa: CSIEGGVGSDTQYF
CDR3nt: TGCAGCATAGAGGGGGGAGTTGGTAGCGATACGCAGTATTTT

j_gene: TRBJ2-3
v_gene: TRBV28
d_gene: TRBD2
abundance: many
CDR3aa: CASSLSAGGHGDTQYF
CDR3nt: TGTGCCAGCAGTTTGTCAGCGGGAGGGCATGGAGATACGCAGTATTTT

j_gene: TRBJ2-7
v_gene: TRBV7-9
d_gene: NA
abundance: many
CDR3aa: CASSPVTEVYEQYF
CDR3nt: TGTGCCAGCAGCCCCGTGACAGAAGTATACGAGCAGTACTTC

j_gene: TRBJ2-3
v_gene: TRBV4-1
d_gene: NA
abundance: few
CDR3aa: CASSPGDGTDTQYF
CDR3nt: TGCGCCAGCAGCCCCGGGGATGGCACAGATACGCAGTATTTT

j_gene: TRBJ1-1
v_gene: TRBV6-1
d_gene: NA
abundance: few
CDR3aa: CASSERGGGITEAFF
CDR3nt: TGTGCCAGCAGTGAACGAGGAGGGGGGATAACTGAAGCTTTCTTT

j_gene: TRBJ1-1
v_gene: TRBV5-1
d_gene: NA
abundance: NA
CDR3aa: CASSLGTDEVNTEAFF
CDR3nt: TGCGCCAGCAGCTTGGGGACGGACGAGGTGAACACTGAAGCTTTCTTT

j_gene: TRBJ2-7
v_gene: TRBV28
d_gene: NA
abundance: many
CDR3aa: CASSTAGYEQYF
CDR3nt: TGTGCCAGCAGTACCGCCGGCTACGAGCAGTACTTC